Following are 10 T cell receptor beta chains from one sample sequenced in a study of blood T cells in healthy people across ages. Primers used in a second PCR of roughly 6 to 12 cycles were a sample-barcoded 5' primer and a J-beta primer mix. TCRdb analysed the 5' RACE reads with MiXCR anew, one entry per CDR3 protein. The table has around 1,000,000 distinct CDR3 sequences, approximately 25% seen once; the top ten hold 0.75%. This sample was shared with a second study, whose subject was T cells of mothers and their children.

The sample taken for sequencing was blood. These receptors all come from a girl aged 2 to 9 in good health.

This clonotype showed up just a few times. V gene TRBV13 combines with J gene TRBJ2-3, with a tentative D call TRBD1 (5 bases). Trimming took off 3 bases at V and 5 bases at J, with 15 bases between the two ends. Germline V CDR1 and CDR2: PRHDT, FYEKMQ (reference sequence). This CDR3 comprises 15 residues. In DNA form, the CDR3 reads TGTGCCAGCAGCTTTGGCAGGGTAGTTGGAGATACGCAGTATTTT. Protein: CASSFGRVVGDTQYF.

The rearrangement uses TRBV5-6 and TRBJ2-7; TRBD1 matches 7 bases. This CDR3 region has 15 residues. Germline-derived CDR1 and CDR2 are SGHDT and YYEEEE. Trimming at V came to 4 bases and at J to 3 bases, leaving 10 bases not matched to a gene. The CDR3 sequence: CASSPTTGTSYEQYF. The CDR3 DNA sequence: TGTGCCAGCAGCCCAACGACAGGGACGAGCTACGAGCAGTACTTC.

The gene calls are TRBV6-2 or TRBV6-3 and TRBJ2-5; no clear D. Trimming took 2 bases from V and 2 from J, leaving 9 bases between them. The V gene's germline CDR1 is MNHEY and CDR2 SVGEGT. The CDR3 length is 14 residues. The CDR3 DNA reads as TGTGCCAGCAGTTACCGGATGGGACAAGAGACCCAGTACTTC. Its translation is CASSYRMGQETQYF.

CDR3 region: CASSRQGSTNEKLFF. CDR3 DNA sequence: TGTGCCAGCAGTCGACAGGGATCAACTAATGAAAAACTGTTTTTT. The chain combines TRBV12-3 or TRBV12-4 with TRBJ1-4; 7 nucleotides line up with TRBD1. CDR3 length: 15 amino acids. Trimming cost V 5 bases and J 0 bases; bases outside gene matches: 3.

This rearrangement joins TRBV12-3 or TRBV12-4 to TRBJ1-4; the D is unclear. V was trimmed by 3 bases and J by 8 bases, leaving 10 bases between them. The CDR3 runs to 13 residues. CDR3 amino acids: CASSFSSGEKLFF. Written as DNA, the CDR3 is TGTGCCAGCAGTTTCAGTTCGGGGGAAAAACTGTTTTTT.

The chain links TRBV29-1 to TRBJ2-3; D may be TRBD1 (5 bases). Germline V CDR1 and CDR2: SQVTM, ANQGSEA. The V end lost 3 bases, the J end lost 5 bases, and 12 bases lay between the germline ends. The CDR3 is 13 amino acids. The CDR3 protein is CSVESGLEDTQYF. In DNA form, the CDR3 reads TGCAGCGTTGAGTCAGGGCTGGAAGATACGCAGTATTTT.

Note on this clonotype: A junction end diverges from the germline sequence, so it may reflect a read error. V gene TRBV7-9 combines with J gene TRBJ2-3; D may be TRBD1 (5 bases). The CDR3 is 12 amino acids. The V gene's germline CDR1 is SEHNR and CDR2 FQNEAQ (reference sequence). The CDR3 is CANSSTGDTQYF. The CDR3 nucleotides are TGTGCCAACAGCTCAACAGGAGATACGCAGTATTTT.

The chain uses TRBV20-1 and TRBJ1-1; D may be TRBD1 (5 bases). The V gene lost 7 bases and the J gene lost 3 bases, with 12 bases spanning the gap. The CDR3 covers 12 residues. CDR1 and CDR2 from the germline V gene are DFQATT and SNEGSKA (reference sequence). The chain's CDR3 is CSVLLGDTEAFF. CDR3 DNA: TGCAGTGTCCTATTAGGGGACACTGAAGCTTTCTTT.

The J gene is TRBJ2-1, the V gene TRBV7-2; D possibly corresponds to TRBD2 (5 bases). The CDR3 length is 15 residues. Germline V gene lookup returns CDR1 SGHTA and CDR2 FQGNSA. Trimming removed 0 bases from V and 4 bases from J, with 10 bases in between. The CDR3: CASSLATTRYNEQFF. CDR3 coding DNA: TGTGCCAGCAGCTTAGCGACTACGAGATACAATGAGCAGTTCTTC.

The CDR3 loop reads CASSTTPHEDTQYF. The DNA for the CDR3 is TGTGCCAGCAGTACAACCCCCCATGAGGATACGCAGTATTTT. This rearrangement joins TRBV12-3 or TRBV12-4 to TRBJ2-3, with D unclear. This CDR3 has 14 residues. V gave up 5 bases and J gave up 6 bases, with 15 bases separating them.